This TCR beta chain originates from a study of high-grade serous ovarian cancer treatment subgroups. As for this clone: The antigen remains undetermined.

Findings and limits, study-wide: Spatial context was lost because tumors were sequenced in bulk.

The tumor samples were collected prior to definitive surgery or chemotherapy. Using immunoSEQ multiplex PCR, the repertoire was profiled, and TCRdb retains in-frame clones only, with some absent. The sample lists some 4,500 clones, 75% to 80% seen once, with around 8.9% in the top ten. The CDR3 length is 12 residues. The germline V gene encodes CDR1 SEHNR and CDR2 FQNEAQ (reference sequence). The V and J ends lost 6 bases and 4 bases respectively, with 7 bases between them. V gene TRBV7-9 combines with J gene TRBJ2-1; D call uncertain. This sequence originates from a human donor with high-grade serous ovarian cancer. The specimen sequenced was tumor tissue. The CDR3 spells CASSQDYNEQFF. As DNA, the CDR3 is TGTGCCAGCAGTCAGGATTACAATGAGCAGTTCTTC.